This TCR beta chain was sequenced for a study of metastatic and nonmetastatic thyroid tumors. Trimming stripped 7 bases from V and 0 bases from J, with 10 bases between. CDR1 and CDR2 from the germline V gene are LGHDT and YNNKEL (reference sequence). The CDR3 loop spans 14 amino acids. The entire patient cohort was treatment-naive prior to thyroid surgery. TCRdb reanalyzed the PCR reads via MiXCR. The repertoire holds more than 20,000 clones, with roughly 12% as singletons. This clone was recorded at least ten times. The material sequenced was blood. The clonotype originates from a female donor with papillary thyroid cancer or a benign thyroid nodule (not recorded which). Some clones in this sample may be carry-over from other donors' samples. The V call is TRBV3-1, the J call TRBJ1-3; no firm D call. CDR3: CASTLTSSGNTIYF. CDR3 DNA: TGTGCCAGCACCCTAACCTCCTCTGGAAACACCATATATTTT.